This T cell receptor beta chain derives from a study of T cells of healthy individuals. TCRdb reprocessed the 5' RACE reads with MiXCR, giving one entry per CDR3 protein. The sample shows approximately 58,000 distinct CDR3 sequences, roughly 15% of them seen only once. This clonotype has more than one count but fewer than ten. V was shortened by 7 bases and J by 6 bases, with 13 bases between the two germline ends. The CDR3 covers 12 residues. This TCR was sampled from a human donor in good health. The chain is built from TRBV12-3 or TRBV12-4 and TRBJ2-7; D is perhaps TRBD2 (5 bases). As DNA, the CDR3 is TGTGCCAGCAAAGAGGGCCCATCCGAGCAGTACTTC. Its protein product is CASKEGPSEQYF.